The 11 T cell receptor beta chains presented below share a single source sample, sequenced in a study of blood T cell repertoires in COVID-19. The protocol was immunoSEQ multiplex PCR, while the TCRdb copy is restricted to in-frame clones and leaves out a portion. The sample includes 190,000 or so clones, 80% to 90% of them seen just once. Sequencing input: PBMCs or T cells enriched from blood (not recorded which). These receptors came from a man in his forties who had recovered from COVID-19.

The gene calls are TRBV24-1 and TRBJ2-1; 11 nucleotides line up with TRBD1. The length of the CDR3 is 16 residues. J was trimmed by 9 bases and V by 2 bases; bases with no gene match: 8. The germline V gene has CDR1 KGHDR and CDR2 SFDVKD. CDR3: CATSDWGTGGLLEQFF. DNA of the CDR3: TGTGCCACCAGTGATTGGGGGACAGGGGGATTGCTTGAGCAGTTCTTC.

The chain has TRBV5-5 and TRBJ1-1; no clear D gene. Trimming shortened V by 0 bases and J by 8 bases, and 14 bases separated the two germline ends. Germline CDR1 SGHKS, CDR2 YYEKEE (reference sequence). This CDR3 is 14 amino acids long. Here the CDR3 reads CASSLGMGSAEAFF. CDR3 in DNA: TGTGCCAGCAGCTTGGGTATGGGGAGCGCCGAAGCTTTCTTT.

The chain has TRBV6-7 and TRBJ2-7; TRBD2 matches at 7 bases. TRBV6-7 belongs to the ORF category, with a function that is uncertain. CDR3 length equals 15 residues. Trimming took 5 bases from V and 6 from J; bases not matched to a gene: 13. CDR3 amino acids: CASSTPKGTTGEQYF. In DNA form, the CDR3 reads TGTGCCAGCAGTACTCCGAAGGGGACTACCGGCGAGCAGTACTTC.

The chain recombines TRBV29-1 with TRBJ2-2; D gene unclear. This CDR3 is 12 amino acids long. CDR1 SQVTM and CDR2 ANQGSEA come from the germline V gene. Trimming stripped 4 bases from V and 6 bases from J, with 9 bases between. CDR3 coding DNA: TGCAGCGTTGCCTTAGTAGCCGGGGAGCTGTTTTTT. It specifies CSVALVAGELFF.

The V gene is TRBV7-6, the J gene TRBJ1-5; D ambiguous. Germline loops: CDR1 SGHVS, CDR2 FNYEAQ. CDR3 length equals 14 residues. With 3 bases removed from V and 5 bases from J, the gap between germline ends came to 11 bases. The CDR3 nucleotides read TGTGCCAGCAGCTTTGTGCTTCGGTATCAGCCCCAGCATTTT. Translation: CASSFVLRYQPQHF.

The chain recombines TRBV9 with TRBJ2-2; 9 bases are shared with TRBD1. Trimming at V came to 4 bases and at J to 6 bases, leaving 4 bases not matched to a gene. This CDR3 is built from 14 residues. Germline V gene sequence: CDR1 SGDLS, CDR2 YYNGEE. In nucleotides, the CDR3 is TGTGCCAGCAGCTCCCGGACAGGGGCCGGGGAGCTGTTTTTT. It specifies CASSSRTGAGELFF.

CDR3 DNA sequence: TGTGCCAGCAGCGTTGCGGGGAGTGGGCATGAGCAGTTCTTC. It encodes CASSVAGSGHEQFF. The rearrangement uses TRBV9 and TRBJ2-1; maybe TRBD2 (6 bases). CDR1 and CDR2 (germline): SGDLS, YYNGEE. V gave up 2 bases and J gave up 8 bases, with 14 bases separating them. The CDR3 consists of 14 residues.

In DNA form, the CDR3 reads TGTGCCAGCTCACCCGACAGGGGAAGGGGCACTGAAGCTTTCTTT. Protein product: CASSPDRGRGTEAFF. The chain has TRBV18 and TRBJ1-1; 8 nucleotides agree with TRBD1. With 3 bases clipped from V and 4 bases from J, the junction kept 7 bases outside the gene matches. There are 15 residues in the CDR3. The germline CDR1 and CDR2 sequences are KGHSH and LQKENI.

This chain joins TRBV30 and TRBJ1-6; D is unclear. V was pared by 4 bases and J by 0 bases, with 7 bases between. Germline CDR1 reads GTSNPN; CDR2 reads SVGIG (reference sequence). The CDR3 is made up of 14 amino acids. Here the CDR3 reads CAWTRISYNSPLHF. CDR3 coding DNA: TGTGCCTGGACTAGGATCTCCTATAATTCACCCCTCCACTTT.

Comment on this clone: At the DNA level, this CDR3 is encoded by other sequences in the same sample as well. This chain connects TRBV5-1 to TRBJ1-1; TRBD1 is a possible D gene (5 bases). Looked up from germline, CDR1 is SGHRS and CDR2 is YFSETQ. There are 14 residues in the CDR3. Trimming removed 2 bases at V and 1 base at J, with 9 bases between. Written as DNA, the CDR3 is TGCGCCAGCAGCTTAACTACAGGGAACACTGAAGCTTTCTTT. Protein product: CASSLTTGNTEAFF.

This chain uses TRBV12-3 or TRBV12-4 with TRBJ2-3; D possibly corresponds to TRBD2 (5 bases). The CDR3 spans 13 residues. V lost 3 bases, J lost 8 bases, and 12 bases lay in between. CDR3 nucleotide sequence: TGTGCCAGCAGTTTCTTGGGAGAGGGTACGCAGTATTTT. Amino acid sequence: CASSFLGEGTQYF.